The source of this TCR beta chain is a study of cytomegalovirus exposure and HLA in healthy donors. Losses at the gene ends were 4 bases for V and 2 bases for J; bases not matched to a gene: 11. The CDR3 has 17 amino acids. Germline lookup yields CDR1 MNHNS and CDR2 SASEGT. Study observations and caveats: By HLA locus, TCR association rates varied in a later analysis, with DRB1 showing the most and HLA-C the fewest. There were three CMV-associated chains whose specificity for CMV antigens was confirmed in vitro.

In the PCR, 60 Vbeta and 13 Jbeta primers were used. Profiled with immunoSEQ multiplex PCR; TCRdb holds only in-frame clones, not every one. This sample has more than 95,000 clones; about 11% occur once, and the top ten carry 4% to 5%. The table lists this clone with a few counts. Its antigen remains unidentified. The source of this sequence is a woman aged 18 to 35 in good health and CMV-seropositive. The chain links TRBV6-1 to TRBJ2-1, with 7 positions matching TRBD2. Specimen: PBMCs. The CDR3 DNA reads as TGTGCCAGCAGTGGGAGTCTAGCGGCCCTAGCCTACAATGAGCAGTTCTTC. It codes for CASSGSLAALAYNEQFF.